These T cell receptor beta chains were read from a single sample in a study of cytomegalovirus exposure and HLA in healthy donors. Only in-frame clones appear in the TCRdb table, and some are missing; sequencing was by immunoSEQ multiplex PCR. Among over 150,000 clones, roughly four fifths were seen once, and the ten largest hold 2.5% to 3%. Sequencing was done on a sample of PBMCs. Source of these receptors: a woman under 30 in good health and CMV-seropositive. Each CDR3 is given with its conserved first and last residue. A D gene is named only where the DNA matches it firmly. Clone size, where shown, is once, few, many, or a class for clones that have expanded.

>TRBJ1-5|-|-|TRBV7-9
CASSLDGSQPQHF
TGTGCCAGCAGCTTAGACGGTTCGCAGCCCCAGCATTTT
>TRBJ1-2|-|-|TRBV7-9
CASTLDGQRANYGYTF
TGTGCCAGCACCTTAGATGGACAGCGAGCTAACTATGGCTACACCTTC
>TRBJ2-5|-|TRBD2|TRBV7-2
CASSLDLAGGLETQYF
TGTGCCAGCAGCCTAGACCTGGCGGGGGGGCTGGAGACCCAGTACTTC
>TRBJ2-7|few|TRBD2|TRBV6-1
CASSELADSYEQYF
TGTGCCAGCAGTGAACTAGCGGATTCCTACGAGCAGTACTTC
>TRBJ1-1|once|-|TRBV7-9
CASSSRRTELNEAFF
TGTGCCAGCAGCTCTCGGCGGACAGAACTTAATGAAGCTTTCTTT
>TRBJ1-6|-|-|TRBV14
CASSQDRGWVSPLHF
TGTGCCAGCAGCCAAGACAGGGGATGGGTCTCACCCCTCCACTTT
>TRBJ2-3|-|-|TRBV21-1
CASPGKGGTDTQYF
TGTGCCAGCCCCGGTAAGGGGGGCACAGATACGCAGTATTTT
>TRBJ1-5|-|-|TRBV4-1
CASSQTGQPHQPQHF
TGCGCCAGCAGCCAGACAGGTCAGCCCCATCAGCCCCAGCATTTT
>TRBJ2-3|-|-|TRBV18
CASSPEGETDTQYF
TGTGCCAGCTCACCGGAGGGAGAAACAGATACGCAGTATTTT
>TRBJ1-4|-|-|TRBV6-5
CASSRPQGKLFF
TGTGCCAGCAGTCGGCCCCAGGGTAAACTGTTTTTT
>TRBJ2-1|-|TRBD1|TRBV5-1
CASSLSGQGYEQFF
TGCGCCAGCAGCTTGTCAGGACAGGGATATGAGCAGTTCTTC
>TRBJ1-3|-|TRBD1|TRBV6-1
CASSLERGRGNTIYF
TGTGCCAGCAGTCTCGAGAGGGGGCGCGGAAACACCATATATTTT
>TRBJ2-5|-|-|TRBV11-2
CASSKEGETQYF
TGTGCCAGCAGCAAAGAGGGAGAGACCCAGTACTTC
>TRBJ2-5|-|TRBD2|TRBV2
CASRRGTSGVQETQYF
TGTGCCAGCAGAAGAGGGACTAGCGGGGTACAAGAGACCCAGTACTTC
>TRBJ2-2|-|TRBD2|TRBV6-1
CASSEMSGGAGGELFF
TGTGCCAGCAGTGAAATGAGCGGGGGGGCTGGCGGGGAGCTGTTTTTT
>TRBJ2-1|-|TRBD1|TRBV11-2
CASSRDRSNEQFF
TGTGCCAGCAGCAGGGACAGGAGCAATGAGCAGTTCTTC
>TRBJ1-2|-|-|TRBV2
CASSEIMGAPNGYTF
TGTGCCAGCAGTGAAATCATGGGGGCCCCGAATGGCTACACCTTC
>TRBJ1-1|-|-|TRBV7-9
CASSFYTEAFF
TGTGCCAGCAGCTTCTATACTGAAGCTTTCTTT
>TRBJ2-5|-|TRBD2|TRBV5-1
CASSAQSGGRETQYF
TGCGCCAGCAGCGCCCAGTCCGGGGGGAGAGAGACCCAGTACTTC
>TRBJ1-3|-|-|TRBV5-1
CASSSHEGGGNTIYF
TGCGCCAGCAGCTCCCACGAGGGAGGCGGAAACACCATATATTTT
>TRBJ2-7|-|-|TRBV13
CASSSGVSGEQYF
TGTGCCAGCAGCTCAGGAGTATCCGGCGAGCAGTACTTC
>TRBJ2-1|-|-|TRBV7-3
CASSLRRSEGVPQFF
TGTGCCAGCAGCTTAAGAAGGTCGGAGGGCGTCCCGCAGTTCTTC
>TRBJ1-1|-|-|TRBV11-3
CASSSGDTEAFF
TGTGCCAGCAGCTCAGGGGACACTGAAGCTTTCTTT
>TRBJ2-4|-|TRBD1|TRBV27
CASSSGTGGNIQYF
TGTGCCAGCAGTTCCGGGACAGGGGGAAACATTCAGTACTTC
>TRBJ2-3|-|-|TRBV6-1
CASRQGGVDTQYF
TGTGCCAGTCGTCAGGGCGGGGTAGATACGCAGTATTTT
>TRBJ2-7|-|TRBD1|TRBV6-1
CASRHRDRTYEQYF
TGTGCCAGCAGGCACCGGGACAGAACCTACGAGCAGTACTTC
>TRBJ2-7|-|TRBD1|TRBV27
CASTGDRGQVGQYF
TGTGCCAGCACGGGGGACAGGGGTCAGGTCGGGCAGTACTTC
>TRBJ2-3|-|TRBD1|TRBV5-1
CASSFGQVQTDTQYF
TGCGCCAGCAGCTTTGGACAGGTTCAAACAGATACGCAGTATTTT
>TRBJ1-5|-|TRBD1|TRBV10-3
CAISERDRGPDQPQHF
TGTGCCATCAGTGAACGTGACAGGGGGCCGGATCAGCCCCAGCATTTT
>TRBJ1-1|-|TRBD1|TRBV5-4
CASSLPGQVTEAFF
TGTGCCAGCAGCTTGCCGGGACAGGTTACTGAAGCTTTCTTT
>TRBJ2-2|-|TRBD1|TRBV7-9
CASSLEGAPGELFF
TGTGCCAGCAGCTTAGAGGGGGCGCCCGGGGAGCTGTTTTTT
>TRBJ1-2|once|TRBD1|TRBV19
CASSGQGGGYTF
TGTGCCAGTAGCGGACAGGGCGGCGGCTACACCTTC
>TRBJ1-1|-|TRBD1|TRBV2
CASSELGQGGTEAFF
TGTGCCAGCAGTGAACTGGGACAGGGCGGCACTGAAGCTTTCTTT
>TRBJ1-2|-|TRBD1|TRBV6-5
CASSYSGGTGNGYTF
TGTGCCAGCAGTTACTCGGGGGGGACAGGGAATGGCTACACCTTC
>TRBJ2-3|-|TRBD2|TRBV7-8
CASSPPAGGGRGTQYF
TGTGCCAGCAGCCCACCGGCGGGGGGTGGAAGGGGAACGCAGTATTTT
>TRBJ1-2|-|TRBD1|TRBV28
CASNQQGASYGYTF
TGTGCCTCCAATCAACAGGGGGCATCGTATGGCTACACCTTC
>TRBJ1-1|-|TRBD1|TRBV5-1
CASRNNRGNTEAFF
TGCGCCAGCAGAAATAACAGGGGAAACACTGAAGCTTTCTTT
>TRBJ2-2|-|-|TRBV5-1
CASSPGRGALRELFF
TGCGCCAGCAGCCCTGGTCGGGGGGCCCTGCGGGAGCTGTTTTTT
>TRBJ2-1|-|TRBD2|TRBV2
CASSEGLGLAGGAEQFF
TGTGCCAGCAGTGAAGGGCTGGGACTAGCGGGGGGGGCTGAGCAGTTCTTC
>TRBJ1-4|-|-|TRBV6-5
CASSYSKGGREKLFF
TGTGCCAGCAGTTACTCGAAGGGGGGGCGTGAAAAACTGTTTTTT
>TRBJ2-3|-|TRBD2|TRBV14
CASSLAGGASQYF
TGTGCCAGCAGTCTAGCGGGGGGGGCCTCGCAGTATTTT
>TRBJ2-1|-|TRBD2|TRBV11-2
CASSPTERGTYNEQFF
TGTGCCAGCAGCCCCACGGAGCGGGGGACGTACAATGAGCAGTTCTTC
>TRBJ1-2|-|-|TRBV4-3
CASSQEGRSYGYTF
TGCGCCAGCAGCCAAGAGGGCAGAAGCTATGGCTACACCTTC
>TRBJ1-3|few|-|TRBV9
CASSSLVGNTIYF
TGTGCCAGCAGTAGTCTGGTTGGAAACACCATATATTTT
>TRBJ2-3|-|TRBD2|TRBV10-1
CASSELAGGTDTQYF
TGCGCCAGCAGTGAGTTAGCGGGAGGCACAGATACGCAGTATTTT
>TRBJ2-7|-|-|TRBV9
CASSVGGGAAEQYF
TGTGCCAGCAGCGTAGGAGGGGGGGCCGCTGAGCAGTACTTC
>TRBJ1-4|-|TRBD1|TRBV29-1
CSAGRDRDEKLFF
TGCAGCGCTGGCCGGGACAGGGATGAAAAACTGTTTTTT
>TRBJ2-1|-|-|TRBV6-5
CASSYTVYNEQFF
TGTGCCAGCAGTTACACGGTCTACAATGAGCAGTTCTTC
>TRBJ2-7|-|TRBD1|TRBV7-9
CASSWGTGGTYEQYF
TGTGCCAGCAGCTGGGGGACAGGGGGCACCTACGAGCAGTACTTC
>TRBJ2-3|-|TRBD2|TRBV28
CASSLSSGGTDTQYF
TGTGCCAGCAGTTTATCTAGCGGGGGGACGGATACGCAGTATTTT
>TRBJ1-6|-|-|TRBV6-5
CASTESPGVNSPLHF
TGTGCCAGCACCGAGAGTCCAGGGGTAAATTCACCCCTCCACTTT
>TRBJ2-5|-|TRBD2|TRBV4-2
CASSQGLAGAKETQYF
TGTGCCAGCAGCCAAGGACTAGCGGGGGCAAAAGAGACCCAGTACTTC
>TRBJ2-7|-|-|TRBV5-1
CASSYGVQNYEQYF
TGCGCCAGCAGCTATGGAGTTCAGAACTACGAGCAGTACTTC
>TRBJ2-7|once|-|TRBV5-1
CASSLEQSQSQYF
TGCGCCAGCAGCTTGGAACAGTCCCAATCGCAGTACTTC
>TRBJ2-7|few|-|TRBV7-8
CASSPGVQGSEQYF
TGTGCCAGCAGCCCCGGCGTACAGGGAAGCGAGCAGTACTTC
>TRBJ2-3|once|-|TRBV4-1
CASSQVPRGADTQYF
TGCGCCAGCAGCCAAGTTCCCCGTGGAGCAGATACGCAGTATTTT
>TRBJ2-3|-|TRBD2|TRBV15
CATSSGRGGNTDTQYF
TGTGCCACCAGCAGTGGGCGGGGGGGAAACACAGATACGCAGTATTTT
>TRBJ1-1|-|-|TRBV19
CASSLDVGLAEAFF
TGTGCCAGTAGTCTCGACGTGGGCTTGGCTGAAGCTTTCTTT
>TRBJ2-3|few|TRBD2|TRBV9
CASSTGTSKPPYTDTQYF
TGTGCCAGCAGCACTGGGACTAGTAAGCCCCCCTACACAGATACGCAGTATTTT